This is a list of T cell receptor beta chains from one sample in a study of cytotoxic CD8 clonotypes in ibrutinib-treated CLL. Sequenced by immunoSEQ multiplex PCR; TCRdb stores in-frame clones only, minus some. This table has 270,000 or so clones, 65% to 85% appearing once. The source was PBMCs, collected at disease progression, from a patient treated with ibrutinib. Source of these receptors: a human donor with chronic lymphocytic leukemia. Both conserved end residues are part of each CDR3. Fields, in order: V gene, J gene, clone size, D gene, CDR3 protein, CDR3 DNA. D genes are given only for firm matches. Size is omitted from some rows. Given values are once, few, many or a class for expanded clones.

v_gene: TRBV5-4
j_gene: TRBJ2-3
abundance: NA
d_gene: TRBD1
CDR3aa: CASSSQGWRTDTQYF
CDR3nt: TGTGCCAGCAGCTCACAGGGGTGGCGCACAGATACGCAGTATTTT

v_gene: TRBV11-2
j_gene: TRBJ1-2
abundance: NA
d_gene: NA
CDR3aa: CASSLEVGYGYTF
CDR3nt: TGTGCCAGCAGCTTAGAGGTGGGCTATGGCTACACCTTC

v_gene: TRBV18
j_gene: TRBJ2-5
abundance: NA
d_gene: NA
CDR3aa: CASSPPEPGTQYF
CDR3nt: TGTGCCAGCTCACCACCAGAACCGGGGACCCAGTACTTC

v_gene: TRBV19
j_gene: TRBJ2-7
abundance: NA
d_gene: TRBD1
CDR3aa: CASSVGTGSYEQYF
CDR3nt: TGTGCCAGTAGTGTAGGGACAGGAAGCTACGAGCAGTACTTC

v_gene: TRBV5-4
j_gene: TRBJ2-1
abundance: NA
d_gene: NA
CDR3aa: CASSLAARNEQFF
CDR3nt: TGTGCCAGCAGCTTGGCGGCCAGGAATGAGCAGTTCTTC

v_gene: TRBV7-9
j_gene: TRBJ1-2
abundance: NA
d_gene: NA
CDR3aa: CASSRTLGGYTF
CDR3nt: TGTGCCAGCAGCAGAACTTTGGGAGGCTACACCTTC

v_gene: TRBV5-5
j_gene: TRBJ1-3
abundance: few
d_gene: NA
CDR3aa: CASSPPGPSSGNTIYF
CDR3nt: TGTGCCAGCAGCCCGCCGGGACCGAGCTCTGGAAACACCATATATTTT

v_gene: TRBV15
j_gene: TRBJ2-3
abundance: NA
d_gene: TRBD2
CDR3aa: CATSISGETSTDTQYF
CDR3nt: TGTGCCACCAGCATTAGCGGGGAGACTAGCACAGATACGCAGTATTTT

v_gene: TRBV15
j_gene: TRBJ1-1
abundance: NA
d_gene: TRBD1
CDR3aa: CATSRDRGVNTEAFF
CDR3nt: TGTGCCACCAGCAGGGACAGGGGCGTGAACACTGAAGCTTTCTTT

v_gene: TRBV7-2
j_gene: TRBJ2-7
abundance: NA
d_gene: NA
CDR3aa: CASSPPSVSYEQYF
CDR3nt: TGTGCCAGCAGCCCTCCTAGCGTCTCCTACGAGCAGTACTTC

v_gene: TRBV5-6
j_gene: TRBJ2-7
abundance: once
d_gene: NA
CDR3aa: CASSSGGGSYEQYF
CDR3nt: TGTGCCAGCAGCTCGGGTGGCGGATCCTACGAGCAGTACTTC

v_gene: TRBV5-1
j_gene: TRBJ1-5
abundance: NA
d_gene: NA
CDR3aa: CASSWDGGGNQPQHF
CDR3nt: TGCGCCAGCAGCTGGGACGGCGGGGGCAATCAGCCCCAGCATTTT

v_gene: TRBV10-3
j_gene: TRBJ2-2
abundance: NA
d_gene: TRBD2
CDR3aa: CAITREGDTGELFF
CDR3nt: TGTGCCATCACTCGGGAGGGGGACACCGGGGAGCTGTTTTTT

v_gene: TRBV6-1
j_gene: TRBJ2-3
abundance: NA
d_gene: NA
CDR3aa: CASRWTEYYTDTQYF
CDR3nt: TGTGCCAGCAGATGGACAGAATATTACACAGATACGCAGTATTTT

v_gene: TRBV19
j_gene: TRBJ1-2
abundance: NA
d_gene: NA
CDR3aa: CASGTTSFANYGYTF
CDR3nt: TGTGCCAGCGGTACTACCTCCTTTGCTAACTATGGCTACACCTTC